Detailed here is one T cell receptor beta chain. There are many counts of this clonotype. Its binding antigen is unknown. No much larger clone exists at a distance of one base, and base qualities are not known. cDNA synthesis used template-switch 5'RACE with a primer carrying a 10-nucleotide random unique molecular identifier tagging each TCR transcript. Every sequencing run covered 15-18 subjects and yielded more than 180 million TCR-beta sequences. The RNeasy kit was used for extraction of total RNA. TCR-beta VDJ regions were amplified with primers for the TCR constant region and the 5'RACE anchor, using the KAPA Real-time Library Amplification kit. A first PCR added sample indexes and Illumina adaptors, after which a second PCR increased the library yield. After purification with Ampure beads, the TCR product of roughly 650 bp was size-selected on a 2% E-gel SizeSelection system. Before pooling, library quality was assessed on a Bioanalyzer, concentration was determined with Qubit, and library quantification was performed with the Kapa Library Quantification kit. An Illumina HiSeq 2500 was used to sequence the libraries paired-end at 2 x 150 bp. To increase sequence diversity, roughly 25-31% phiX was spiked into each library pool. In the source study's methods: The quality-filtered reads were processed with the UMI-based MiGEC pipeline, whose error correction step removed more than 80% of the raw TCR sequences. VDJ genes were aligned to IMGT germline references, and each clonotype was defined by a unique CDR3 amino acid sequence together with V-J genes. Clonal expansion, Shannon diversity and CDR3 relatedness were evaluated with VDJtools (CalcPairwiseDistances, ClusterSamples), while phylogenetic trees were built in CLCbio workbench. Using coefficient-of-variation modelling across technical triplicates, the study counted a clone as expanded if it had at least 8 unique UMIs. TCRdb applied fastp at Q25 and MiXCR to the public reads, then kept only in-frame beta chains. CDR3 protein sequences are deduplicated, and each keeps its most common genes and DNA. The V and J calls were determined by TCRdb, not by the authors. The sample profile shows about 70,000 distinct CDR3 sequences; 2.5% to 4% of them were found once. The top ten clones comprise more than 4% of the sample.

The data are from a study of neurological immune-mediated disorders (dated by TCRdb to between 2019 and 2020). Context from the whole study: Among the approximately 35 multiple sclerosis patients, relapsing-remitting MS was present in roughly 30 and secondary progressive MS was present in 3. Peripheral blood TCR-beta repertoires from HTLV-I-associated myelopathy (HAM/TSP) patients, multiple sclerosis patients and healthy controls were compared by UMI-based sequencing. Alongside PBMC samples, the set of about 100 TCR-beta libraries contained longitudinal samples, technical triplicates, and paired CD4+ and CD8+ T-cell subsets that had been sorted. The cohort was made up of 60 to 75 subjects, consisting of roughly 14 HAM/TSP patients, some 35 multiple sclerosis patients and about 20 healthy controls. The study at large found these results: In a phylogenetic analysis, the repertoires of 18 out of 34 MS patients fell into a single cluster of related CDR3 sequences, pointing to a possible signature at the repertoire level. The highest TCR clonal expansion was observed in HAM/TSP patients, whereas the lowest was observed in MS patients, even when compared with healthy controls. Expanded clones from different subjects shared no identical CDR3 amino acid sequences, which suggests that TCR-beta repertoires were private in all groups. The MS cluster was not associated with any clinical or MRI features, and the authors stated that larger cohorts are needed.

Unsorted PBMC libraries were generated from 2 million PBMCs stored in RNAlater at -80 °C until RNA extraction. Multiple sclerosis patients were enrolled in a US clinical protocol under which disease progression was evaluated by magnetic resonance imaging. Peripheral blood underwent Ficoll-Hypaque density gradient centrifugation to isolate PBMCs, which were then cryopreserved in liquid nitrogen. The CDR3 covers 15 residues, taking in both the cysteine and the phenylalanine. The read is trimmed to its CDR3 DNA, 45 bases read in frame from base 1. The germline V gene supplies CDR1 KGHSH and CDR2 LQKENI. Deletion took 3 bases off V and 6 bases off J, with a span of 18 bases between the germline ends.

The sequence was collected from a woman aged 45 to 65 with multiple sclerosis. The sample was PBMCs. The sequence links TRBV18 to TRBJ2-7; no D gene call is confident. CDR3 protein: CASSPVPGSPGEQYF. The DNA sequence follows: TGTGCCAGCTCACCTGTCCCGGGTTCCCCCGGCGAGCAGTACTTC.